This T cell receptor (beta chain) stems from a study of CD8 T cells in ankylosing spondylitis. The study's findings and limits: Disease-linked clones reportedly showed significant enrichment in matched ankylosing spondylitis synovial fluid. A TCR beta motif of fewer than ten highly homologous variants seemed to mark ankylosing spondylitis blood. As for the disease-linked clones, they showed a CD8+ phenotype and occurred at relatively low frequencies in peripheral blood.

In regard to this clonotype: Its antigen is undetermined.

One entry per CDR3 protein results from TCRdb running MiXCR on the 5' RACE reads. The sample lists under 850,000 distinct CDR3 sequences; about 20% were seen once. The germline gives CDR1 SEHNR, CDR2 FQNEAQ (reference sequence). V lost 5 bases to trimming and J lost 6 bases, with 17 bases between them. The length of the CDR3 is 14 residues. This clonotype was sampled from a male donor with ankylosing spondylitis. The sample comprised blood, either unsorted or a sorted T cell fraction (not recorded which). V usage is TRBV7-9 and J usage is TRBJ2-7; D gene uncertain. CDR3 DNA: TGTGCCAGCAGCCCAAGTGGACCACTCCTCGAGCAGTACTTC. It translates to CASSPSGPLLEQYF.